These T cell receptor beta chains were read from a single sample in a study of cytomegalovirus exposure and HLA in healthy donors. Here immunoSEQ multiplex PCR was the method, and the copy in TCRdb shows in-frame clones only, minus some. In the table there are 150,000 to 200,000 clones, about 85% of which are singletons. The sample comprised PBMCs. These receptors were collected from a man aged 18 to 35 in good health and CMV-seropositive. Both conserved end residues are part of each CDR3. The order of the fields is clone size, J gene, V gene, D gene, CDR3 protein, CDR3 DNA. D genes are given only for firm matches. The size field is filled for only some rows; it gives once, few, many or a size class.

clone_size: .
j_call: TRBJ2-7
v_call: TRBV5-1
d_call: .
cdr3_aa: CASRPAGARWEQYF
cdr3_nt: TGCGCCAGCAGGCCGGCGGGGGCACGATGGGAGCAGTACTTC

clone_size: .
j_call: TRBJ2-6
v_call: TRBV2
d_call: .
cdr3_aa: CASEGVTGPGANGLTF
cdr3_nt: TGTGCCAGCGAGGGGGTCACGGGTCCTGGGGCCAACGGCCTGACTTTC

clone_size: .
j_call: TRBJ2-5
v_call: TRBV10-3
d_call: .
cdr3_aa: CAISDSSLTGSETQYF
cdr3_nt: TGTGCCATCAGTGACTCCTCACTTACAGGGTCGGAGACCCAGTACTTC

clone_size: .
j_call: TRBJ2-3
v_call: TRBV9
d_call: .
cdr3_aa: CASSAGVGESTDTQYF
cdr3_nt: TGTGCCAGCAGCGCGGGTGTCGGGGAGAGCACAGATACGCAGTATTTT

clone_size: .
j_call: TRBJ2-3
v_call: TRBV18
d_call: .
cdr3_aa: CASSPLTGGGDTQYF
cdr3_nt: TGTGCCAGCTCACCGCTCACAGGTGGAGGGGATACGCAGTATTTT

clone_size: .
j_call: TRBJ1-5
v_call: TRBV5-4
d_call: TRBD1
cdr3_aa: CASSPGTGGGWPQHF
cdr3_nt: TGTGCCAGCAGCCCGGGGACAGGGGGCGGTTGGCCCCAGCATTTT

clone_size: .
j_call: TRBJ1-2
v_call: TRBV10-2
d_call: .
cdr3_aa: CASSEAGSNYGYTF
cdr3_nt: TGCGCCAGCAGTGAGGCGGGGTCTAACTATGGCTACACCTTC

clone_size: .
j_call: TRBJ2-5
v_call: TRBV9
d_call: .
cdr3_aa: CASSVSGQETQYF
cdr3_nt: TGTGCCAGCAGCGTTAGCGGACAAGAGACCCAGTACTTC

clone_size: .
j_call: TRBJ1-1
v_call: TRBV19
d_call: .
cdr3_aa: CASSTGLGTEAFF
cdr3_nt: TGTGCCAGCAGCACAGGGCTGGGCACTGAAGCTTTCTTT

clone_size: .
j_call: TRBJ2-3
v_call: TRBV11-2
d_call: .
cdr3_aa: CASSLGASTDTQYF
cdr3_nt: TGTGCCAGCAGCTTAGGAGCGTCCACAGATACGCAGTATTTT

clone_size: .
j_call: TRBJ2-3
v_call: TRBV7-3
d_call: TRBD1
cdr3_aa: CASSLLGQGADTQYF
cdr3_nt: TGTGCCAGCAGCTTATTGGGACAGGGTGCAGATACGCAGTATTTT

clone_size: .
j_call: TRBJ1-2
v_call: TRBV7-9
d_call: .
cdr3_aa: CASSGTQGYTF
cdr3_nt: TGTGCCAGCAGCGGGACTCAAGGCTACACCTTC

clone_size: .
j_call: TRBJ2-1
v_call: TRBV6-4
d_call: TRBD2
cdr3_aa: CASSDSTGGGTDEQFF
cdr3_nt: TGTGCCAGCAGTGACTCGACAGGCGGGGGGACTGATGAGCAGTTCTTC

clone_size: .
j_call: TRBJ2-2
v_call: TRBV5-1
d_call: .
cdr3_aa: CASSLAGGVGGGELFF
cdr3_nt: TGCGCCAGCAGCTTGGCCGGCGGGGTAGGCGGCGGGGAGCTGTTTTTT

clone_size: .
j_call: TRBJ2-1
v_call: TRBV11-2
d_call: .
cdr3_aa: CASSLARGSSYNEQFF
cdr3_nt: TGTGCCAGCAGCTTAGCGCGGGGAAGCTCCTACAATGAGCAGTTCTTC

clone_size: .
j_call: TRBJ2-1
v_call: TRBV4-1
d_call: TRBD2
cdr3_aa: CASSQVGGSGEQFF
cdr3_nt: TGCGCCAGCAGCCAAGTAGGCGGTAGCGGGGAGCAGTTCTTC

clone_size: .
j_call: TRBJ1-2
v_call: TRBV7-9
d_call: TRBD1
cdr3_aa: CASSFSGTDSYGYTF
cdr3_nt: TGTGCCAGCAGCTTTTCCGGGACAGACTCCTATGGCTACACCTTC

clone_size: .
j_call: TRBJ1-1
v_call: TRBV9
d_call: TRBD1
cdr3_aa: CASSVADRAGTEAFF
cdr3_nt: TGTGCCAGCAGCGTAGCAGACAGGGCAGGAACTGAAGCTTTCTTT

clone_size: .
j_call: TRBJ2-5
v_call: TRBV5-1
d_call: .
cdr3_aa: CASSARVLSQETQYF
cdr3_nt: TGCGCCAGCAGCGCCAGGGTTTTGTCCCAAGAGACCCAGTACTTC

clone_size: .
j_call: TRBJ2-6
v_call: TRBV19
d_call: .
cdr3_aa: CASKTANGLTF
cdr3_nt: TGTGCCAGTAAAACTGCCAACGGCCTGACTTTC

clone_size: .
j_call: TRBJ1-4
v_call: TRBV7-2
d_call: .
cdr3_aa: CASSLAGTGLEKLFF
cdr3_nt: TGTGCCAGCAGCTTAGCCGGGACTGGGCTTGAAAAACTGTTTTTT

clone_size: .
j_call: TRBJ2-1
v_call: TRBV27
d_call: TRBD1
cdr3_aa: CASSPLGTGINEQFF
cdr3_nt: TGTGCCAGCAGTCCCTTGGGGACAGGTATCAATGAGCAGTTCTTC

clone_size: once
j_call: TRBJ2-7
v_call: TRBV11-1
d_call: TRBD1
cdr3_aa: CASRDGTAAYEQYF
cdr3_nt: TGTGCCAGCAGAGACGGGACAGCCGCCTACGAGCAGTACTTC

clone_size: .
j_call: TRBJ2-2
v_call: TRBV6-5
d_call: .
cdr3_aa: CASSYTYGELFF
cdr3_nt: TGTGCCAGCAGTTATACTTACGGGGAGCTGTTTTTT

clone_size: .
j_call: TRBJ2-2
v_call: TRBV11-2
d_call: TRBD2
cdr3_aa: CASSLGYSGAANTGELFF
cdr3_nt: TGTGCCAGCAGCTTAGGGTATAGCGGGGCCGCGAACACCGGGGAGCTGTTTTTT

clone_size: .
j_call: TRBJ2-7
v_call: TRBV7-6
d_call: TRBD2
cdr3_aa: CASSSRDYDYEQYF
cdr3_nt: TGTGCCAGCAGCTCCCGGGACTACGATTACGAGCAGTACTTC

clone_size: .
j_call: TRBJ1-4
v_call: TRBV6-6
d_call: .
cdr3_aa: CASSLISSNEKLFF
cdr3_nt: TGTGCCAGCAGCCTGATCTCGAGCAATGAAAAACTGTTTTTT

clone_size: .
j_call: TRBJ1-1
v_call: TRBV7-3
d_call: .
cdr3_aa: CASSLTAVGVAEAFF
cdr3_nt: TGTGCCAGCAGCTTAACGGCGGTCGGGGTGGCTGAAGCTTTCTTT

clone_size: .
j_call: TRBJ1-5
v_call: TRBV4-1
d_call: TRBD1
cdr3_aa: CASSQDGTGFQPQHF
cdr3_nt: TGCGCCAGCAGCCAAGACGGGACAGGGTTTCAGCCCCAGCATTTT

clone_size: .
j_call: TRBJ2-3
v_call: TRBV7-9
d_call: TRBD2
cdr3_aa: CSSSRTSGGTDTQYF
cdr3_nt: TGTTCCAGCAGCCGGACTAGCGGGGGGACAGATACGCAGTATTTT

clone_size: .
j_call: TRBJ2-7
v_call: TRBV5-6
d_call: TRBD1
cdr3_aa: CASSRGQGPYEQYF
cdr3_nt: TGTGCCAGCAGCCGGGGACAGGGCCCCTACGAGCAGTACTTC

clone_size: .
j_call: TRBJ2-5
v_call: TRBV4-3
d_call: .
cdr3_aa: CASSQAIGVQETQYF
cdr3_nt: TGCGCCAGCAGCCAAGCGATCGGGGTACAAGAGACCCAGTACTTC

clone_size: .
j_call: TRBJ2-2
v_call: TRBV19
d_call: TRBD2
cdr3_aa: CASGAGAGELFF
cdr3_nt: TGTGCCAGTGGTGCGGGGGCCGGGGAGCTGTTTTTT

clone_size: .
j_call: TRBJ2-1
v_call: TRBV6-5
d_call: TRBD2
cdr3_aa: CASSLTSGGNNEQFF
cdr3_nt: TGTGCCAGCAGCTTGACTAGCGGGGGGAACAATGAGCAGTTCTTC

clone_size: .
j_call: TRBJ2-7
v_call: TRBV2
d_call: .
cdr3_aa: CASSDLGQSYEQYF
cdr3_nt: TGTGCCAGCAGTGATCTGGGACAATCCTACGAGCAGTACTTC

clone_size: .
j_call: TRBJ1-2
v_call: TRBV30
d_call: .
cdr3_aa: CAWSARGGGNYGYTF
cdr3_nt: TGTGCCTGGAGTGCGAGGGGAGGAGGCAACTATGGCTACACCTTC

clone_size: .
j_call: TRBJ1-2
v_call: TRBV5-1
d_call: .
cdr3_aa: CASSPRTESYGYTF
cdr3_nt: TGCGCCAGCAGCCCCCGGACAGAATCCTATGGCTACACCTTC

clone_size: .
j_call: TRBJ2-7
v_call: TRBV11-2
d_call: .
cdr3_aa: CASSPLGDEQYF
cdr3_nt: TGTGCCAGCAGCCCACTCGGGGACGAGCAGTACTTC

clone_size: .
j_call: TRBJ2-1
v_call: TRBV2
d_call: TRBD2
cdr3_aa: CASRRGSGGTSYNEQFF
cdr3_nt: TGTGCCAGCAGACGGGGTAGCGGGGGGACGTCCTACAATGAGCAGTTCTTC

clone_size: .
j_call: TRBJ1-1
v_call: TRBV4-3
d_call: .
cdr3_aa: CASSQGKGPGTEAFF
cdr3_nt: TGCGCCAGCAGCCAAGGGAAGGGGCCGGGCACTGAAGCTTTCTTT

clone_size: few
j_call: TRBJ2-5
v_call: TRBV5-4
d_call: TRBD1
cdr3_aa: CASSLNRGQFQETQYF
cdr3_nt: TGTGCCAGCAGCTTGAACCGGGGACAGTTCCAAGAGACCCAGTACTTC

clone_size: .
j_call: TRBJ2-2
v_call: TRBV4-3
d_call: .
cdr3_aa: CASSPSGGAIGELFF
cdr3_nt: TGCGCCAGCAGCCCCAGTGGGGGGGCCATCGGGGAGCTGTTTTTT

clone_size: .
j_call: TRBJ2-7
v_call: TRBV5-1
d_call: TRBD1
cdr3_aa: CASSFTGDSYEQYF
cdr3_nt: TGCGCCAGCAGCTTCACAGGGGATTCCTACGAGCAGTACTTC

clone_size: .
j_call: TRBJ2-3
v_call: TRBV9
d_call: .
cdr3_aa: CASSVSPLTSTDTQYF
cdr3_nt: TGTGCCAGCAGCGTATCCCCCCTAACCAGCACAGATACGCAGTATTTT

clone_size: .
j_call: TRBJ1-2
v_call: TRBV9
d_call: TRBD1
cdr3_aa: CASSVEPGQAWSTF
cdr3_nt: TGTGCCAGCAGCGTAGAGCCGGGACAGGCCTGGAGCACCTTC

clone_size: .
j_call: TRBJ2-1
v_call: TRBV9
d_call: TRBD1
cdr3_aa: CASRGTGGSYNEQFF
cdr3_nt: TGTGCCAGCAGAGGTACAGGGGGCTCCTACAATGAGCAGTTCTTC

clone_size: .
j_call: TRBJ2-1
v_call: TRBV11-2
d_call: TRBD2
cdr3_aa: CASSRISGGYNEQFF
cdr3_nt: TGTGCCAGCAGCCGAATTAGCGGGGGCTACAATGAGCAGTTCTTC